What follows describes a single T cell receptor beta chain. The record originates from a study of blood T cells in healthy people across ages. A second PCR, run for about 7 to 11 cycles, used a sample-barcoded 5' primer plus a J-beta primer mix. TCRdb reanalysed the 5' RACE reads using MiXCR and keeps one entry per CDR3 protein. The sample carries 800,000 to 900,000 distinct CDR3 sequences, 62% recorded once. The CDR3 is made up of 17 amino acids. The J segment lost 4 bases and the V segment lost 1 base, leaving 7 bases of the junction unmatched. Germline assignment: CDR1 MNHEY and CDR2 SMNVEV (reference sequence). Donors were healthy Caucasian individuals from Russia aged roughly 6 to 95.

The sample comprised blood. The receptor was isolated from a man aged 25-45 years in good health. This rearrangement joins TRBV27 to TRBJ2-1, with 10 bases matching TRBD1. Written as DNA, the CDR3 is TGTGCCAGCAGTTTATTTGTTTTGGGACAGGGGTACAATGAGCAGTTCTTC. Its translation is CASSLFVLGQGYNEQFF.